A selection of T cell receptor beta chains follows, all from one sample in a study of PD-L1 blockade in urothelial cancer. Clones were sequenced by immunoSEQ multiplex PCR, and TCRdb holds only the in-frame ones, with some missing. Here the sample spans approximately 100,000 clones, over 75% being singletons. The specimen was PBMCs, collected around atezolizumab (anti-PD-L1) treatment. These TCRs come from a man in his forties or fifties with urothelial cancer. Each CDR3 is given with its conserved first and last residue. A D gene is named only where the DNA matches it firmly. Rows may omit the clone size; those that give it use once, few, many or a size class.

V gene	CDR3 length	J gene	clone size	D gene	CDR3 DNA	CDR3 protein
TRBV7-9	14	TRBJ2-3	NA	NA	TGTGCCAGCAGCTACCGACAGGTTGGGGATACGCAGTATTTT	CASSYRQVGDTQYF
TRBV6-5	16	TRBJ2-3	NA	TRBD1	TGTGCCAGCAGTTACCAGGGGACAGGGTGGAAAGATACGCAGTATTTT	CASSYQGTGWKDTQYF
TRBV2	13	TRBJ2-4	NA	NA	TGTGCCAGCAGTACAGGGCCCAAAAACATTCAGTACTTC	CASSTGPKNIQYF
TRBV6-1	15	TRBJ2-1	NA	TRBD2	TGTGCCAGCAGCTCTTCGGGGGGGCCCTACAATGAGCAGTTCTTC	CASSSSGGPYNEQFF
TRBV5-5	15	TRBJ2-7	NA	NA	TGTGCCAGCAGCTTGAGCGGTAGCGGACCCTACGAGCAGTACTTC	CASSLSGSGPYEQYF
TRBV19	16	TRBJ2-4	NA	NA	TGTGCCAGTAGTAGAGGGGACTCCAAATCCAAAAACATTCAGTACTTC	CASSRGDSKSKNIQYF
TRBV28	15	TRBJ1-2	NA	NA	TGTGCCAGCCTAGATGCCGGACAGCCCGTGGATGGCTACACCTTC	CASLDAGQPVDGYTF
TRBV28	12	TRBJ1-2	NA	NA	TGTGCCAGCAGTTTTGAGGCCTATGGCTACACCTTC	CASSFEAYGYTF
TRBV2	17	TRBJ2-1	NA	TRBD2	TGTGCCAGCAGACCCATAGGACTAGCGGGAGCTAGGGATGAGCAGTTCTTC	CASRPIGLAGARDEQFF
TRBV9	15	TRBJ2-4	NA	NA	TGTGCCAGCAGCCCCCAAGCACTAGCCAAAAACATTCAGTACTTC	CASSPQALAKNIQYF
TRBV10-3	13	TRBJ2-5	once	NA	TGTGCCACCCGCGGGACAGAACAAGAGACCCAGTACTTC	CATRGTEQETQYF
TRBV5-4	15	TRBJ2-7	NA	TRBD2	TGTGCCAGCAGTCCAGGGACTAGCGGGGGTTACGAGCAGTACTTC	CASSPGTSGGYEQYF
TRBV7-8	16	TRBJ1-5	NA	TRBD1	TGTGCCAGCAGCTTATCTGGGGACAGCTACTATCAGCCCCAGCATTTT	CASSLSGDSYYQPQHF
TRBV6-5	15	TRBJ2-5	NA	NA	TGTGCCAGCAGCCGCCAAGACAGGTACCAAGAGACCCAGTACTTC	CASSRQDRYQETQYF
TRBV27	14	TRBJ2-7	NA	NA	TGTGCCAGCAGTTTCTTTTCCCGGGGCTACGAGCAGTACTTC	CASSFFSRGYEQYF
TRBV15	15	TRBJ2-1	NA	TRBD2	TGTGCCACCCAAGCGGGAGCCCACGGATACAATGAGCAGTTCTTC	CATQAGAHGYNEQFF
TRBV18	13	TRBJ1-4	NA	NA	TGTGCCAGCCAAGGTGGGGGCGGTGAAAAACTGTTTTTT	CASQGGGGEKLFF
TRBV14	15	TRBJ1-6	once	TRBD1	TGTGCCAGCAGTATTAGGGCAGGGGGCAATTCACCCCTCCACTTT	CASSIRAGGNSPLHF
TRBV5-1	17	TRBJ2-5	NA	TRBD2	TGCGCCAGCAGCTCGGGACTAGCGGGGCTAGAGGCCGAGACCCAGTACTTC	CASSSGLAGLEAETQYF
TRBV7-3	16	TRBJ1-6	NA	TRBD1	TGTGCCAGCAGTCGGACAGGCCCGTCCCGCGGATCACCCCTCCACTTT	CASSRTGPSRGSPLHF
TRBV29-1	16	TRBJ2-3	NA	TRBD2	TGCAGCGCACGAGGCGGGACTAGCGGTAGCACAGATACGCAGTATTTT	CSARGGTSGSTDTQYF
TRBV28	16	TRBJ1-5	NA	TRBD1	TGTGCCAGCATAGAGACAGGGGCAGTGATCAATCAGCCCCAGCATTTT	CASIETGAVINQPQHF
TRBV30	12	TRBJ1-5	once	NA	TGTGCCTGGAGTGACAGCTATCAGCCCCAGCATTTT	CAWSDSYQPQHF
TRBV9	16	TRBJ2-7	NA	TRBD2	TGTGCCAGCAGCCCCCGTGTAGCGGGAGGGCGATACGAGCAGTACTTC	CASSPRVAGGRYEQYF
TRBV29-1	16	TRBJ2-3	many	TRBD2	TGCAGCGTTTTGGGAGATAGCGGGAGCCGCACAGATACGCAGTATTTT	CSVLGDSGSRTDTQYF
TRBV6-1	14	TRBJ2-1	NA	NA	TGTGCCAGCAAAGACAGGACGGTCCCCGATTATCCGTTCTTC	CASKDRTVPDYPFF
TRBV19	15	TRBJ2-6	NA	TRBD1	TGTGCCACAAGGGACAGCAACTCTGGGGCCAACGTCCTGACTTTC	CATRDSNSGANVLTF
TRBV19	13	TRBJ2-5	once	TRBD1	TGTGCCAGTAGTACCGACTGGCAGGGGGCCCAGTACTTC	CASSTDWQGAQYF
TRBV30	12	TRBJ1-2	NA	NA	TGTGCCTGGAGAATGTATAGTGGTGGCTACACCTTC	CAWRMYSGGYTF
TRBV30	15	TRBJ1-6	NA	NA	TGTGCCTGGAGGGCCGGTCGGGGAACTAATTCACCCCTCCACTTT	CAWRAGRGTNSPLHF
TRBV4-1	18	TRBJ1-5	few	TRBD1	TGCGCCAGCAGCCAAGCCGGGACAGGGGTTAGCAACAATCAGCCCCAGCATTTT	CASSQAGTGVSNNQPQHF
TRBV5-1	13	TRBJ2-5	few	NA	TGCGCCAGCAGCCCCATGTACCAAGAGACCCAGTACTTC	CASSPMYQETQYF
TRBV7-8	14	TRBJ2-5	NA	TRBD1	TGTGCCAGCAGCCCGACAGGGGGCCGGGAGACCCAGTACTTC	CASSPTGGRETQYF
TRBV5-1	14	TRBJ2-1	NA	NA	TGCGCCAGCAGCGAGAGTACCACTTACAATGAGCAGTTCTTC	CASSESTTYNEQFF
TRBV18	15	TRBJ2-1	NA	NA	TGTGCCAGCTCATTCTCCACTGGCGGGATGAATGAGCAGTTCTTC	CASSFSTGGMNEQFF
TRBV28	16	TRBJ2-6	NA	NA	TGTGCCAGCAGTCCCCTGACTTTCTCCGGGGCCAACGTCCTGACTTTC	CASSPLTFSGANVLTF
TRBV30	15	TRBJ1-5	few	NA	TGTGCCTGGAGTGTACGCGGAAAGGGCAATCAGCCCCAGCATTTT	CAWSVRGKGNQPQHF
TRBV13	15	TRBJ1-6	NA	TRBD1	TGTGCCAGCAGCAGAGACAGGGGCGCAAATTCACCCCTCCACTTT	CASSRDRGANSPLHF
TRBV7-9	15	TRBJ2-5	NA	NA	TGTGCCAGCAGCTTAGCTGGATCTAGCGTAGAGACCCAGTACTTC	CASSLAGSSVETQYF
TRBV11-3	13	TRBJ1-1	NA	NA	TGTGCCAGCAGCGCTACAGGGTTAACTGAAGCTTTCTTT	CASSATGLTEAFF
TRBV7-9	14	TRBJ1-4	once	TRBD1	TGTGCCAGCAGCTCCGAGACAGGGGGTGAAAAACTGTTTTTT	CASSSETGGEKLFF
TRBV6-5	14	TRBJ2-1	NA	NA	TGTGCCAGCAGTTACGTGGGGGCCGTCAATGAGCAGTTCTTC	CASSYVGAVNEQFF
TRBV2	14	TRBJ1-2	NA	TRBD1	TGTGCCAGCAGCTCCCGGGACAGGGGATATGGCTACACCTTC	CASSSRDRGYGYTF
TRBV7-8	13	TRBJ2-5	NA	TRBD1	TGTGCCAGCAGCTTCACAGGGGGTGAGACCCAGTACTTC	CASSFTGGETQYF
TRBV18	14	TRBJ2-3	NA	TRBD1	TGTGCCAGCTCCGGGGACAGGGGGACAGATACGCAGTATTTT	CASSGDRGTDTQYF
TRBV28	16	TRBJ1-5	once	TRBD1	TGTGCCAGCCGCTACAGGACAGGGGGAGACAATCAGCCCCAGCATTTT	CASRYRTGGDNQPQHF